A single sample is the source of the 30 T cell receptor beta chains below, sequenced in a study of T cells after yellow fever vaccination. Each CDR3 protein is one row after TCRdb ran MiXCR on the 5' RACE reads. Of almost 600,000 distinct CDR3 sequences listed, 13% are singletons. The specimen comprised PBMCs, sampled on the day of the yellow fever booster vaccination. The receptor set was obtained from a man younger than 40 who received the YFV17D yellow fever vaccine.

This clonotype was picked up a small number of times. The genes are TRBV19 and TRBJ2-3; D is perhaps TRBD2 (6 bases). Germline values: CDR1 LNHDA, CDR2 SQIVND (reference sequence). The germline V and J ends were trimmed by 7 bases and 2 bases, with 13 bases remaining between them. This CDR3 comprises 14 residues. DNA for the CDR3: TGTGCCAGTACCGCCGGGAGACACACAGATACGCAGTATTTT. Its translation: CASTAGRHTDTQYF.

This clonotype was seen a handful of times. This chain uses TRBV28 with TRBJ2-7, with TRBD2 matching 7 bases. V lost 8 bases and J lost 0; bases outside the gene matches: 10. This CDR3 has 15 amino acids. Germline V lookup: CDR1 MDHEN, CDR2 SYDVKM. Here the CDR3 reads CASQTGGGPSYEQYF. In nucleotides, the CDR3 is TGTGCCAGCCAAACGGGGGGAGGCCCCTCCTACGAGCAGTACTTC.

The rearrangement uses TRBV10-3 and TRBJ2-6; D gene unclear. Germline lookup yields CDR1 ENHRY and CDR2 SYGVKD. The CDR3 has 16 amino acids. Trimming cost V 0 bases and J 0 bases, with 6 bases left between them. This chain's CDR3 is CAISESWVSGANVLTF. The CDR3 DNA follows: TGTGCCATCAGTGAGTCATGGGTCTCTGGGGCCAACGTCCTGACTTTC.

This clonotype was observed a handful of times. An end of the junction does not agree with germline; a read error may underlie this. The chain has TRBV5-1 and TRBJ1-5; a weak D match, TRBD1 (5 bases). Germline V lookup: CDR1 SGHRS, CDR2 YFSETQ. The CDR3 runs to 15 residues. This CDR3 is CASRLGGDPGGPQHF. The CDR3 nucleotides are TGCGCCAGCAGGTTGGGCGGAGATCCCGGGGGGCCCCAGCATTTT.

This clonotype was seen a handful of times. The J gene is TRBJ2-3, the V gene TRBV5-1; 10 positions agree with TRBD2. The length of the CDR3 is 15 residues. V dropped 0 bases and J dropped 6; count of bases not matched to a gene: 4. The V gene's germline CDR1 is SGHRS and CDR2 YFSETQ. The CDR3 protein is CASSLGSGRVDTQYF. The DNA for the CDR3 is TGCGCCAGCAGCTTGGGCAGCGGGAGGGTTGATACGCAGTATTTT.

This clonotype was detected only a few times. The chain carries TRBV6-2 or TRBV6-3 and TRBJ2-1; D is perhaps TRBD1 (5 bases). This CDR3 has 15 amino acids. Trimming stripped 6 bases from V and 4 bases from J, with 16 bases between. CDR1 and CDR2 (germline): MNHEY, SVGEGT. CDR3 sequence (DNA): TGTGCCAGCAGCCTTGTAGGGGCTATTTACAATGAGCAGTTCTTC. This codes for CASSLVGAIYNEQFF.

CDR3 sequence reads: CASSSPRTPRPEQFF. In DNA form, the CDR3 reads TGTGCCAGCAGTTCCCCTCGGACTCCGAGGCCAGAGCAGTTCTTC. The chain is built from TRBV6-2 or TRBV6-3 and TRBJ2-1; D perhaps matches TRBD2 (5 bases). The germline V and J ends were trimmed by 4 bases and 10 bases, with 20 bases remaining between them. The CDR3 has 15 residues. Germline loops: CDR1 MNHEY, CDR2 SVGEGT.

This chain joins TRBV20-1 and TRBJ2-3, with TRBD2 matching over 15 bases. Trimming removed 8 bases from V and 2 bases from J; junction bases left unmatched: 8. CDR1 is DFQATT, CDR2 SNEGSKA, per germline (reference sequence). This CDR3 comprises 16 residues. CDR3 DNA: TGCAGTAGTTCGGGACTAGCGGGAGGACCCACAGATACGCAGTATTTT. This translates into CSSSGLAGGPTDTQYF.

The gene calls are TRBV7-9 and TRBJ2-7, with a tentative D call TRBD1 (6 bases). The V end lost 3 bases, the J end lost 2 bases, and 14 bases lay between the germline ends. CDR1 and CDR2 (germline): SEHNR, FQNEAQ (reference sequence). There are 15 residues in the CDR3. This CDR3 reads CASSLGQGRTYEQYF. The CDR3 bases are TGTGCCAGCAGCTTGGGCCAGGGGCGAACCTACGAGCAGTACTTC.

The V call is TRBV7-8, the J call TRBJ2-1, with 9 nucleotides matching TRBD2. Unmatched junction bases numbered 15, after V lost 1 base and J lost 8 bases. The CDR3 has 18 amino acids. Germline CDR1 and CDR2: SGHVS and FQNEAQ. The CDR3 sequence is CASSLGGASGTRLDEQFF. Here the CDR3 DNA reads TGTGCCAGCAGCTTAGGGGGGGCTAGCGGGACACGGTTGGATGAGCAGTTCTTC.

In DNA, the CDR3 is TGTGCCAGCAGCCCTAGGAACAGGGGGCAAAACACCGGGGAGCTGTTTTTT. This sequence encodes CASSPRNRGQNTGELFF. This chain uses TRBV11-3 with TRBJ2-2, with 9 bases lining up with TRBD1. Germline CDR1 reads SGHNT; CDR2 reads YENEEA. The CDR3 has 17 amino acids. Germline trimming cut 5 bases from V and 2 bases from J; bases unmatched to any gene: 9.

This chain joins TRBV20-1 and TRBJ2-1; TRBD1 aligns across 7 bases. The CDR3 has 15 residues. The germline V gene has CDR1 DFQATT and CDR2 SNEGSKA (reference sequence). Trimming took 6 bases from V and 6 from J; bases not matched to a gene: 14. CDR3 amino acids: CSALGQLLSRNEQFF. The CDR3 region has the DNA TGCAGTGCGCTGGGACAGCTTCTAAGTCGCAATGAGCAGTTCTTC.

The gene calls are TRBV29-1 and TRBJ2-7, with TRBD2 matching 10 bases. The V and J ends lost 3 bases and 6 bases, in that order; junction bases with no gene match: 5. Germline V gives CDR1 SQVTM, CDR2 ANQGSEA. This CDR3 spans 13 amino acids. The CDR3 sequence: CSVDGTSVTEQYF. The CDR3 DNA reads TGCAGCGTTGATGGGACTAGCGTTACCGAGCAGTACTTC.

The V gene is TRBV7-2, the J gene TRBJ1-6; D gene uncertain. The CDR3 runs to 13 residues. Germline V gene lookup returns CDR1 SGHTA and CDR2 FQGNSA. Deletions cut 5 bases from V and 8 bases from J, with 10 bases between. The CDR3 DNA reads TGTGCCAGCAGCCTTAAGGGAGATTCACCCCTCCACTTT. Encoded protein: CASSLKGDSPLHF.

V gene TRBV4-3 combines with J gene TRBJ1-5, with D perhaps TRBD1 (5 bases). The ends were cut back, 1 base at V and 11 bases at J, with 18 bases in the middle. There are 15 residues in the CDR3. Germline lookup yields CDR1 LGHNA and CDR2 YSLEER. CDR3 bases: TGCGCCAGCAGCCAAGGTTGGGAGTCACAGGTGGCCCAGCATTTT. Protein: CASSQGWESQVAQHF.

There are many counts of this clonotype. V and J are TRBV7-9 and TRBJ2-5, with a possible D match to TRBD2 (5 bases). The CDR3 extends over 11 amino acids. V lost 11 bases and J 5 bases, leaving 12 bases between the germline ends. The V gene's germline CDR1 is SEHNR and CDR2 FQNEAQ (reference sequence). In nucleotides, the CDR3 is TGTGCCCTCGGGGTTACCGAGACCCAGTACTTC. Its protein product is CALGVTETQYF.

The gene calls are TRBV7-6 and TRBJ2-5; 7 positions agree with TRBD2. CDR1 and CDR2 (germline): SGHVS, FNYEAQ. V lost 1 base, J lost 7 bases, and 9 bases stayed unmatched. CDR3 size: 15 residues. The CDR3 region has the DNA TGTGCCAGCAGCTTAGACTCTAGCGGATTGGGGACCCAGTACTTC. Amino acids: CASSLDSSGLGTQYF.

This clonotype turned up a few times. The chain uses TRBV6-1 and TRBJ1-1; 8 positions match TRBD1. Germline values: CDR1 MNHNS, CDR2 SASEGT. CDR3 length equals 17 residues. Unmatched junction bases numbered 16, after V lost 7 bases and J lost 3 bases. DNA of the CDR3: TGTGCCAGCACCGGTCCAGGGGGCGATTTTAGCGACACTGAAGCTTTCTTT. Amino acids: CASTGPGGDFSDTEAFF.

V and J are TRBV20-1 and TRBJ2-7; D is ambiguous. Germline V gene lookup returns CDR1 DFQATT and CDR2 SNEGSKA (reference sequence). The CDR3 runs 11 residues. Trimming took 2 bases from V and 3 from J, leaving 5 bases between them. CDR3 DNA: TGCAGTGCTAGAACCCACTACGAGCAGTACTTC. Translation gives CSARTHYEQYF.

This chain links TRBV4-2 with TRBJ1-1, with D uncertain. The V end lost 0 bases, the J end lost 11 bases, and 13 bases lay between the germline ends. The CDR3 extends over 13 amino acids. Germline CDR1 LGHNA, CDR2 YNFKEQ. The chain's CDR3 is CASSQDGLDGAFF. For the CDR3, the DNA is TGTGCCAGCAGCCAAGATGGGCTGGATGGGGCTTTCTTT.

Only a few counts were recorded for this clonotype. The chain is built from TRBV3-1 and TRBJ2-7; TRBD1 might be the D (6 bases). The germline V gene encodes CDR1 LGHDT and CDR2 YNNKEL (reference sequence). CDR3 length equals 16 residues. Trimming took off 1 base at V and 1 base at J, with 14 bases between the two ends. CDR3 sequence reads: CASSQARGKLSYEQYF. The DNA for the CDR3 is TGTGCCAGCAGCCAAGCCAGGGGTAAACTGTCCTACGAGCAGTACTTC.

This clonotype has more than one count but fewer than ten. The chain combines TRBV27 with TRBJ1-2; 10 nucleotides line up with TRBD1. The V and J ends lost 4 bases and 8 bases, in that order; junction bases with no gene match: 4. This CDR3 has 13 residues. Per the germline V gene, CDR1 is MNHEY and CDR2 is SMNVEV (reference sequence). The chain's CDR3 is CASSSPTGGGYTF. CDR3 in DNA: TGTGCCAGCAGTTCCCCGACAGGGGGCGGCTACACCTTC.

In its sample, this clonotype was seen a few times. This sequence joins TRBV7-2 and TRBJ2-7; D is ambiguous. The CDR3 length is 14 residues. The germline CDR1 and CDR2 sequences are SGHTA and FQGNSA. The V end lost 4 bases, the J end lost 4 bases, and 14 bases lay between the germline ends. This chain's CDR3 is CASSYYGPTYEQYF. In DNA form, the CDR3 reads TGTGCCAGCAGCTACTACGGGCCTACATACGAGCAGTACTTC.

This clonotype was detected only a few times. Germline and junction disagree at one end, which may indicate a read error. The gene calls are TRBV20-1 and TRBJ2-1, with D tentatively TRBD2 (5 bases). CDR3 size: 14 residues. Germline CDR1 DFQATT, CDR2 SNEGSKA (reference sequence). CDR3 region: CSARDGERVNEQFF. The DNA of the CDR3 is TGCAGTGCCAGAGACGGGGAAAGGGTCAATGAGCAGTTCTTC.

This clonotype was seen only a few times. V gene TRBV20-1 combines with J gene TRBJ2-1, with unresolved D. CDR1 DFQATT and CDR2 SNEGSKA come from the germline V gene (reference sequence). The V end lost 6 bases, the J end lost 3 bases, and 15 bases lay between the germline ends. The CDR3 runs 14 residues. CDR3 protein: CSANNGPIYNEQFF. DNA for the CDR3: TGCAGTGCCAACAATGGGCCCATCTACAATGAGCAGTTCTTC.

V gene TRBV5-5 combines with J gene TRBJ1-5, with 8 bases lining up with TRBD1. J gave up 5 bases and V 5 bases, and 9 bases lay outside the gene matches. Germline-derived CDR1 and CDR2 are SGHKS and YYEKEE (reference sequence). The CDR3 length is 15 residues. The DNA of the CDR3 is TGTGCCAGCAGTCCTGCTGGGGACAGGTATCAGCCCCAGCATTTT. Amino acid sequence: CASSPAGDRYQPQHF.

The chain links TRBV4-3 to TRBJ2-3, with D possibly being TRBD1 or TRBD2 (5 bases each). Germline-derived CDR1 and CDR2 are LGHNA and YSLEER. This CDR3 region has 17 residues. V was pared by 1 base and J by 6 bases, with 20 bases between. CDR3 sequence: CASSQGHEGTMGDTQYF. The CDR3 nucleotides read TGCGCCAGCAGCCAAGGTCACGAAGGGACGATGGGGGATACGCAGTATTTT.

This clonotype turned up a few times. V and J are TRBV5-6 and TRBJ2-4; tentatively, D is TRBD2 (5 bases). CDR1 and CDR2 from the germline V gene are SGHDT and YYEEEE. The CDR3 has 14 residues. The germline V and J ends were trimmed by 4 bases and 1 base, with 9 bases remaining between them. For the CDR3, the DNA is TGTGCCAGCAGCGCCACGGGGGCCAAAAACATTCAGTACTTC. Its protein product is CASSATGAKNIQYF.

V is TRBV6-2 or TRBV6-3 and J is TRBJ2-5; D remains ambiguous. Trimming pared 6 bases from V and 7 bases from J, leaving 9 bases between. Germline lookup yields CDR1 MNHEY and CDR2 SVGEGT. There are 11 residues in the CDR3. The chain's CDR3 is CASRRIGTQYF. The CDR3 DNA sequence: TGTGCCAGCAGAAGAATAGGGACCCAGTACTTC.

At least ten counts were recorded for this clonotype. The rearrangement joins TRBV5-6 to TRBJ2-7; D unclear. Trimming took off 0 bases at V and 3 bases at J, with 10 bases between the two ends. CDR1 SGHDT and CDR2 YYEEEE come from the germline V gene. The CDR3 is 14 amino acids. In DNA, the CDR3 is TGTGCCAGCAGCTTGGACCGGATAAGCTACGAGCAGTACTTC. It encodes CASSLDRISYEQYF.